This T cell receptor beta chain was captured by sequencing in a study of identical twins. Notes on the study in general: The abundant beta clonotypes from cord blood had fewer insertions, and memory repertoires had none of this. Potential partial confounding of zero-insertion analyses by invariant MAIT and iNKT cells was noted.

V gave up 1 base and J gave up 10 bases, with 16 bases separating them. Germline CDR1 DFQATT, CDR2 SNEGSKA (reference sequence). The CDR3 contains 13 residues. TCRdb itself ran the 5' RACE reads through MiXCR, one entry per CDR3 protein. The profile shows roughly 250,000 distinct CDR3 sequences, 7.5% of them singletons. This clonotype was seen repeatedly, ten times or more. What it binds is not known. This sample also appeared in a second study, on yellow fever vaccine responses in identical twins. That paper states: Reports say the vaccine T cell response in twins looked partly convergent and partly personalized.

The source is a woman under 30 in good health. The specimen was CD8+ T cells sorted from blood. The chain employs TRBV20-1 and TRBJ1-1; TRBD1 is a possible D gene (5 bases). CDR3 amino acids: CSARAGRIKGAFF. The CDR3 DNA is TGCAGTGCTAGAGCGGGACGAATAAAGGGAGCTTTCTTT.